This T cell receptor (beta chain) was documented in a study of shared clonotypes between healthy human individuals. Background on the study: Donors consisted of two women and a few men between 18 and 49. CD4 naive cells filled three plates per donor, CD4 memory three, CD8 naive two and CD8 memory one. Study-wide results and limits: Among donors, sharing of clonotypes was expected to be affected by sequencing depth.

Concerning this clone: The antigen is unknown.

Using immunoSEQ multiplex PCR, the repertoire was profiled, and TCRdb retains in-frame clones only, with some absent. The data show 2.3 million or so clones, over 85% seen once. Donors were healthy HIV-negative adults without recently reported acute infections or vaccinations. CDR1 and CDR2 (germline): LNHDA, SQIVND (reference sequence). The CDR3 covers 15 residues. Deletions cut 5 bases from V and 1 base from J, with 14 bases between. The rearrangement links TRBV19 to TRBJ1-1; tentative D call: TRBD1 (5 bases). The sequence came from a man aged 18 to 35 in good health. Some clones in this sample may be carry-over from other donors' samples. The sequencing sample was made of naive CD4+ T cells from PBMCs. Noted subset: CD45RA+ positively selected. CDR3 sequence reads: CASSQPGLPNTEAFF. CDR3 DNA: TGTGCCAGTAGTCAACCGGGACTGCCGAACACTGAAGCTTTCTTT.